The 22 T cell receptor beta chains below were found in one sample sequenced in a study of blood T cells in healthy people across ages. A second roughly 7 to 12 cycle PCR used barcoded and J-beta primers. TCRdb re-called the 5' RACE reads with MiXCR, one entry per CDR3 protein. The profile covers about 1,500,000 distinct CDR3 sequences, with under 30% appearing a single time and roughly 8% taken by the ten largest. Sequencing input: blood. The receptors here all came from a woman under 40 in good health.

CDR3 in DNA: TGCAGTGCTCCGCAAGCCTACAGGTCCGATACGCAGTATTTT. This sequence encodes CSAPQAYRSDTQYF. The chain joins TRBV20-1 to TRBJ2-3; a possible D gene is TRBD1 (5 bases). This CDR3 is built from 14 residues. The germline V gene encodes CDR1 DFQATT and CDR2 SNEGSKA (reference sequence). V lost 5 bases and J lost 6, with 18 bases in between.

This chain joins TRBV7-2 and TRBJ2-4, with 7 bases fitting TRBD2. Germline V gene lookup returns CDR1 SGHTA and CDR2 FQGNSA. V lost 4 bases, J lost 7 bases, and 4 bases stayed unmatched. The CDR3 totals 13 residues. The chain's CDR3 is CASSWGGSNIQYF. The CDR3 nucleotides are TGTGCCAGCAGCTGGGGGGGGAGCAACATTCAGTACTTC.

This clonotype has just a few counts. The CDR3 here is CSVENRGENTGELFF. The CDR3 bases are TGCAGCGTTGAAAACAGGGGCGAGAACACCGGGGAGCTGTTTTTT. V is TRBV29-1 and J is TRBJ2-2; 7 bases match TRBD1. Trimming removed 2 bases from V and 1 base from J; junction bases left unmatched: 4. Germline values: CDR1 SQVTM, CDR2 ANQGSEA. The CDR3 runs to 15 residues.

CDR3 amino acids: CASSVEISGAYEQYF. Here the CDR3 DNA reads TGTGCCAGCAGCGTAGAGATTAGCGGGGCCTACGAGCAGTACTTC. The chain is built from TRBV9 and TRBJ2-7; 8 bases are a match to TRBD2. In germline, CDR1 is SGDLS, CDR2 YYNGEE. V lost 0 bases, J lost 2 bases, and 4 bases stayed unmatched. This CDR3 has 15 amino acids. The whole variable domain, remainder taken from reference TRBV9 and TRBJ2-7, is DSGVTQTPKHLITATGQRVTLRCSPRSGDLSVYWYQQSLDQGLQFLIQYYNGEERAKGNILERFSAQQFPDLHSELNLSSLELGDSALYFCASSVEISGAYEQYFGPGTRLTVT.

Written as DNA, the CDR3 is TGTGCCAGCAGCCTAGGGTTGACAGGGCCCCAGCATTTT. This translates into CASSLGLTGPQHF. This chain links TRBV5-6 with TRBJ1-5; perhaps TRBD1 as D (6 bases). The length of the CDR3 is 13 residues. The germline CDR1 and CDR2 sequences are SGHDT and YYEEEE. The ends were cut back, 4 bases at V and 9 bases at J, with 14 bases in the middle.

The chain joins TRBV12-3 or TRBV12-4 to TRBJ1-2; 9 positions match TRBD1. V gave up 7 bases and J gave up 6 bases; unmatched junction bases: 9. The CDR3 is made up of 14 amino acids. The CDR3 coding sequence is TGTGCCAGCACGGGACAGGGACCACCCCATGGCTACACCTTC. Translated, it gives CASTGQGPPHGYTF.

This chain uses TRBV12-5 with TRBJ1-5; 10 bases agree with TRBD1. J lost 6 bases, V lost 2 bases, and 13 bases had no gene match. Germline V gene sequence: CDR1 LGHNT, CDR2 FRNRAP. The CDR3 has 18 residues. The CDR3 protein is CASGLNAFGTGVVQPQHF. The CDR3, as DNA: TGTGCTAGTGGTTTGAATGCTTTCGGGACAGGGGTCGTTCAGCCCCAGCATTTT.

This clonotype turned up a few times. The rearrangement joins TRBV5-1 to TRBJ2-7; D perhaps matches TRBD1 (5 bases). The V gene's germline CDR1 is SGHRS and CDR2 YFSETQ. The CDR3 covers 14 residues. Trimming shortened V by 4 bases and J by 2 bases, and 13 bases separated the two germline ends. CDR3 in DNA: TGCGCCAGCAGCGGTCTTCACAGGACCTACGAGCAGTACTTC. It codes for CASSGLHRTYEQYF.

The CDR3 loop is CASFRGRAANYGYTF. The CDR3 coding sequence is TGTGCCAGCTTCCGGGGGAGAGCAGCTAACTATGGCTACACCTTC. The V call is TRBV5-5, the J call TRBJ1-2; tentative D call: TRBD1 (5 bases). Germline CDR1 SGHKS, CDR2 YYEKEE (reference sequence). This CDR3 is 15 amino acids long. V shed 7 bases and J shed 0 bases, with 16 bases lying between them.

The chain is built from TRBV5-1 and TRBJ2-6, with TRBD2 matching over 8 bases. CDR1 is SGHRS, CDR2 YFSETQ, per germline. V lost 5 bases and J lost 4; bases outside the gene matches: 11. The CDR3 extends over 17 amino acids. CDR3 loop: CASSARGGPSGANVLTF. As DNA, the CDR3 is TGCGCCAGCAGTGCTCGGGGGGGGCCATCAGGGGCCAACGTCCTGACTTTC. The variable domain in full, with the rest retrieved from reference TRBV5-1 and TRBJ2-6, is KAGVTQTPRYLIKTRGQQVTLSCSPISGHRSVSWYQQTPGQGLQFLFEYFSETQRNKGNFPGRFSGRQFSNSRSEMNVSTLELGDSALYLCASSARGGPSGANVLTFGAGSRLTVL.

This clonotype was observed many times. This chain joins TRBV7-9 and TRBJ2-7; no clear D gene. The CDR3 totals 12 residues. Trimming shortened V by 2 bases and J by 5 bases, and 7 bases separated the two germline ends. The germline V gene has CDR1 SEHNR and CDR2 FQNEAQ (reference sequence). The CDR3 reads CASSLLSDEQYF. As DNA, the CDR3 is TGTGCCAGCAGCTTATTGTCTGACGAGCAGTACTTC. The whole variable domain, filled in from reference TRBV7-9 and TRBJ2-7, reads DTGVSQNPRHKITKRGQNVTFRCDPISEHNRLYWYRQTLGQGPEFLTYFQNEAQLEKSRLLSDRFSAERPKGSFSTLEIQRTEQGDSAMYLCASSLLSDEQYFGPGTRLTVT.

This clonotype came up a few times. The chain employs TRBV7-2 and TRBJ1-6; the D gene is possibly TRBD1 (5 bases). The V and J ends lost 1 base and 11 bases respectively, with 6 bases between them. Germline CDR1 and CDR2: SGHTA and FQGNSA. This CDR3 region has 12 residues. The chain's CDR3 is CASSLGRAPLHF. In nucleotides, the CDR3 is TGTGCCAGCAGCTTAGGCAGGGCACCCCTCCACTTT.

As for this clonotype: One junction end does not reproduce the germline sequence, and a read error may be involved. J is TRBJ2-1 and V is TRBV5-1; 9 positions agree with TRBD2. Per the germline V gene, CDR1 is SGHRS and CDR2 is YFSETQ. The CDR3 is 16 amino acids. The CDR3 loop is CAGSTLGSGGYNEQFF. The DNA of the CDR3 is TGCGCCGGCAGCACCTTGGGTAGCGGGGGATACAATGAGCAGTTCTTC.

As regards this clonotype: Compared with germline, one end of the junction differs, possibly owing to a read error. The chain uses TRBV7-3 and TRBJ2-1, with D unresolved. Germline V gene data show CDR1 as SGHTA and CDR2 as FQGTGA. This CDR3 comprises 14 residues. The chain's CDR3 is CASSYSLVANKQFF. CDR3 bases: TGTGCCAGCAGCTACTCGCTAGTCGCCAATAAGCAGTTCTTC.

CDR3 protein: CANQRGRGNSPLHF. For the CDR3, the DNA is TGCGCCAACCAACGGGGCCGGGGAAATTCACCCCTCCACTTT. The chain combines TRBV5-1 with TRBJ1-6; D possibly corresponds to TRBD1 (5 bases). V was shortened by 9 bases and J by 7 bases, with 17 bases between the two germline ends. The CDR3 contains 14 residues. From germline, CDR1 is SGHRS and CDR2 YFSETQ.

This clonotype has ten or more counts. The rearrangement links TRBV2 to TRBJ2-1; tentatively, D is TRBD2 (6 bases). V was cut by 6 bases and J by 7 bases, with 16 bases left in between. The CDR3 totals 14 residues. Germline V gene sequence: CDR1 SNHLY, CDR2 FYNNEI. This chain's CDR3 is CASRGGPLTNEQFF. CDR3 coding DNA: TGTGCCAGCAGGGGGGGTCCGTTAACGAATGAGCAGTTCTTC.

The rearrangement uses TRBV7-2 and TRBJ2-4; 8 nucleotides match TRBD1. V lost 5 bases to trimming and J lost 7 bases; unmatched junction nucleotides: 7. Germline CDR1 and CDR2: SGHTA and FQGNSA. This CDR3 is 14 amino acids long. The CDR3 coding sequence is TGTGCCAGCAGCGACTGGACAGGGCTCAACATTCAGTACTTC. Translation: CASSDWTGLNIQYF.

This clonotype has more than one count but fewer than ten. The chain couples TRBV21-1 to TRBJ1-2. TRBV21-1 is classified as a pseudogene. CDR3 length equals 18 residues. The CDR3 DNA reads TGTGCCAGCAGCAATCCGAAAAAGAGGGGCCCACGGGACGATGGCTACACCTTC. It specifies CASSNPKKRGPRDDGYTF.

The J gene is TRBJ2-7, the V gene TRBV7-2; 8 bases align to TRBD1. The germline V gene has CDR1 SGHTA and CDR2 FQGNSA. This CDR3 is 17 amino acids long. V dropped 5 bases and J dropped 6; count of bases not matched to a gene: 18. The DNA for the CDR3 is TGTGCCAGCAGCGCTAGACCCCCGAGACAGGGGAAACGCGAGCAGTACTTC. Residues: CASSARPPRQGKREQYF. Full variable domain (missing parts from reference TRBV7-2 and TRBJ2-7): GAGVSQSPSNKVTEKGKDVELRCDPISGHTALYWYRQSLGQGLEFLIYFQGNSAPDKSGLPSDRFSAERTGGSVSTLTIQRTQQEDSAVYLCASSARPPRQGKREQYFGPGTRLTVT.

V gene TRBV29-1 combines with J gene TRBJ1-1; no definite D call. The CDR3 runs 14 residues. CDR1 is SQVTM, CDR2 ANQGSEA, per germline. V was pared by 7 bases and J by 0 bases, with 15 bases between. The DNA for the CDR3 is TGCAGCGCCAAAGGTCGGTTCATGAACACTGAAGCTTTCTTT. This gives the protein CSAKGRFMNTEAFF.

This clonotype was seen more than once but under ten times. The DNA of the CDR3 is TGTGCCAGCAGTTACCTCCGAGGGACTGAAGCTTTCTTT. Amino acid sequence: CASSYLRGTEAFF. The chain combines TRBV6-5 with TRBJ1-1; D is uncertain. CDR1 and CDR2 from the germline V gene are MNHEY and SVGAGI. The CDR3 totals 13 residues. Between the trimmed V and J ends, which lost 2 bases and 5 bases, there was a span of 9 bases.

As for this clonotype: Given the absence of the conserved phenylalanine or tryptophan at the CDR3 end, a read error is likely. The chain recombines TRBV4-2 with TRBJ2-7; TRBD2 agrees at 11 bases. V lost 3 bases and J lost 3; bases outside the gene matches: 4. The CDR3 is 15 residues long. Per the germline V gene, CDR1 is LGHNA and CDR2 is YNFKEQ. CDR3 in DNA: TGTGCCAGCAGCCATTTAGCGGGGGGGCTCTACGAGCAGTACTTA. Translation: CASSHLAGGLYEQYL.